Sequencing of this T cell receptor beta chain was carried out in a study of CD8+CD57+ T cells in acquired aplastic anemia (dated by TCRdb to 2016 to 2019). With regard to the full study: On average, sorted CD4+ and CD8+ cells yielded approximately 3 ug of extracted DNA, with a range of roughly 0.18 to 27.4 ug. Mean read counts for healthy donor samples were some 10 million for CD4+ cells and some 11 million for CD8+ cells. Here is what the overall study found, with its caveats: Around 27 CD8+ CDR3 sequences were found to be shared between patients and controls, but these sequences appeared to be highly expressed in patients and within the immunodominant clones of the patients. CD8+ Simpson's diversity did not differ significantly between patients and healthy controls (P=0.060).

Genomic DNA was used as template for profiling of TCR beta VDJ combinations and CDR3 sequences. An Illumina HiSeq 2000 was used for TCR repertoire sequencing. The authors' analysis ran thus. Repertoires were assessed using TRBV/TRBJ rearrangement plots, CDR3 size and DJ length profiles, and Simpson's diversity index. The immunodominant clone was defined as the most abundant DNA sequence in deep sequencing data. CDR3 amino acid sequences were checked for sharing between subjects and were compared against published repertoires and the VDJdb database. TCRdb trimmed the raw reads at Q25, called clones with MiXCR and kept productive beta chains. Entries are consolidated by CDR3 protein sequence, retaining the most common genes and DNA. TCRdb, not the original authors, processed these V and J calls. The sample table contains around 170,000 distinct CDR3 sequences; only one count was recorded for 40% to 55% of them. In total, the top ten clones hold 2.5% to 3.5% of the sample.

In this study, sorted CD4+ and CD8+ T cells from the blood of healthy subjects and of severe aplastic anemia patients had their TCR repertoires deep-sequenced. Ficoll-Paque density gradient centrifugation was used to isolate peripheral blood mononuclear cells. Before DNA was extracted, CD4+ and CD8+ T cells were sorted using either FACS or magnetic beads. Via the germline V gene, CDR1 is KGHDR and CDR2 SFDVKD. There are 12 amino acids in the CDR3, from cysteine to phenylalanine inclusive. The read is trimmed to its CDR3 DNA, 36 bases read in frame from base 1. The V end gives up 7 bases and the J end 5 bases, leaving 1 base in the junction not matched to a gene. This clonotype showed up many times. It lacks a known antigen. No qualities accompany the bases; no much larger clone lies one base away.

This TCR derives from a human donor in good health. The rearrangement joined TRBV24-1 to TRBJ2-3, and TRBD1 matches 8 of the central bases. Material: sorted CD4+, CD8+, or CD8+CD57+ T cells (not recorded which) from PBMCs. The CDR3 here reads CATRDRVDTQYF. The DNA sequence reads TGTGCCACCAGGGACAGGGTAGATACGCAGTATTTT.